This T cell receptor beta chain was identified during a study of T cell repertoires in cytomegalovirus infection. Study-level information: Both recently identified HLA-C-restricted and well-studied HLA-B-restricted CMV epitopes were used in the study. Indicated by public TCR beta signatures were CMV infection and matching HLA type.

TCRdb re-called the reads through MiXCR, storing one row per CDR3 protein. The table lists approximately 730,000 distinct CDR3 sequences, about 27% of them singletons, with roughly 14% in the top ten. This CDR3 spans 16 amino acids. V shed 3 bases and J 3 bases; nucleotides not matched to a gene: 5. The germline V gene encodes CDR1 SGHVS and CDR2 FNYEAQ. With regard to this clonotype: What it recognizes is unknown.

Sequences were derived from cultured CD8+ T cells from PBMCs, sampled from culture after CMV antigen stimulation. The receptor comes from a human donor in good health (CMV status not recorded). Some clones in this sample may be carry-over from other donors' samples. This chain uses TRBV7-6 with TRBJ2-2; TRBD2 matches 9 bases. The DNA of the CDR3 is TGTGCCAGCAGCTTGTCGGGACTAGCTGACACCGGGGAGCTGTTTTTT. This gives the protein CASSLSGLADTGELFF.